This T cell receptor beta chain originates from a study of cytomegalovirus exposure and HLA in healthy donors (dated by TCRdb to about 2017). With regard to the full study: An earlier analysis of under 600 of the donors reported 250 to 300 Gb of sequence data and some 100 million unique TCR beta sequences from 150 million to 200 million T cells. Donor age, sex, ethnicity and CMV serostatus were compiled alongside the repertoire data. Roughly 300 gigabases of sequencing data and tens of millions of unique TCR sequences were included in an early release covering several hundred HLA-typed donors. Along with the approximately 700-subject first cohort, a separate validation cohort of approximately 110 different subjects was used. Both class I and class II loci were covered by HLA typing, at four-digit resolution. Among 398 genotyped donors of the cohort, an average of roughly 230,000 unique TCR beta nucleotide sequences was sequenced per donor, of which about 19% were non-productive. The number of typed donors differed by locus: roughly 629-630 for A, B, C, DRB1 and DQB1; some 500 for DQA1; about 600 for DPA1; and around 450 for DPB1. A later genetic analysis used genome-wide SNP genotypes for about 65% of the roughly 700 donors, treating that subset as a discovery cohort. Among the approximately 430 genotyped donors, approximately 76% belonged to the genetic ancestry cluster associated with self-reported Caucasian donors. An earlier analysis of 500 to 750 of the donors applied high-throughput TCR beta sequencing to assess whether each TCR beta V gene segment acted as functional or pseudogenic. A later analysis re-examined previously published TCR beta repertoires from 500 to 700 donors and added high-resolution HLA genotyping to investigate patterns of TCR occurrence. Rather than drawing on any new phenotypic data, the later analysis identified candidate immune exposures from TCR beta sequences and the way those sequences occurred across donors. Roughly 5 DR-DQ haplotypes were treated as single units for association and clustering because of strong linkage in the cohort. The aim of the study was to test whether cataloging public T cell receptors could identify signatures of past pathogen exposure. Every discovery cohort repertoire had been produced on one sequencing platform. High-throughput TCR immunosequencing, statistical association of individual TCRs with disease status, and machine learning were combined to predict cytomegalovirus infection status. The study profiled the T cell repertoires of under 850 subjects by immunosequencing and related them to cytomegalovirus serostatus.

The method was the immunoSEQ multiplex PCR assay. The multiplex PCR relied on a mix of 60 forward primers for TCR Vbeta segments and 13 reverse primers for TCR Jbeta segments. A multiplex PCR assay on genomic DNA amplified the CDR3 region of rearranged TCR beta genes. Amplified TCR beta libraries were sequenced as 87-base-pair reads on the Illumina HiSeq System. From the authors' description of their analysis: In a later analysis, 70 million to 95 million unique TCR beta chains were counted across the roughly 670 repertoires, and roughly 11 million of these chains were shared by at least two donors. A nearest-neighbor algorithm error-corrected the raw reads and collapsed the reads into unique sequences, merging closely related sequences to remove PCR and sequencing errors. Alignment of CDR3 sequences to IMGT reference sequences was used to assign V, D and J gene segments. Each retained sequence needed at least a six-nucleotide match to both a V gene segment and a J gene segment. Rearrangements were called productive when the CDR3 lacked stop codons and stayed in frame with V and J; all others were non-productive. Following IMGT convention, CDR3 was defined as the stretch from the second conserved V-encoded cysteine up to the conserved J-encoded phenylalanine. The earlier analysis of some 550 of the donors excluded any sequence lacking an unambiguous match to a single V gene segment. An earlier analysis of 500 to 600 of the donors classified V segments as functional when productive rearrangements were above 56.7% and as segregating when the standard deviation between donors was above 5%. A statistical classification framework was built to diagnose cytomegalovirus status from the catalog of TCR beta chain sequences. V and J gene assignment, in a later analysis, came from comparing TCR nucleotide sequences with IMGT/GENE-DB human TR gene sequences. In a later analysis, CDR3 sequences and most-parsimonious VDJ recombination scenarios were assigned using the TCRdist pipeline. A later analysis defined each TCR beta chain by its CDR3 amino acid sequence plus V-gene family, and excluded reads lacking a unique V-gene family. A later analysis removed several hundred highly shared, low-generation-probability nucleotide sequences to deal with suspected cross-contamination and a sequencing artifact. In a later analysis, a clonal expansion index for each public chain was calculated from normalized within-repertoire ranks of inferred template counts. In a later analysis, generation probabilities were computed using a VDJ recombination model fitted to out-of-frame rearrangements, and the results were checked against IGoR. A later analysis scored TCR-TCR, TCR-HLA and TCR-CMV co-occurrence with hypergeometric tests, applying a repertoire-size bias correction to TCR pairs. To estimate false discovery rates, a later analysis permuted the HLA or CMV assignments 20 times. A later analysis grouped co-occurring TCRs with DBSCAN, adding TCRdist sequence similarity when clustering within HLA-allele-positive subsets. Co-occurrence clustering excluded repertoires with fewer than 30,000 or more than 120,000 public chains, plus five with anomalous nucleotide sharing. What TCRdb holds here is the immuneACCESS table cut down to in-frame rearrangements. Part of the clones is not present; checked against another copy, under half of the missing clones reflect an unresolved V gene, and the others are unexplained. That table gives V, J and clone size, and the DNA gave D and trimming. This sample gives 150,000 to 200,000 clones in total; around 70% of them show up just once. About 4.7% of the sample belongs to the ten largest clones.

With regard to this clone: Its antigen has not been determined. Per-nucleotide qualities are absent, and no much larger clonotype sits a single base away.

The trim is 0 bases for V and 2 bases for J, with a gap of 10 bases between the germline ends. The CDR3 runs 16 residues from the cysteine to the phenylalanine. Of the read, only the CDR3 DNA is kept; its 48 bases are in frame from base 1. The germline V gene specifies SNHLY as CDR1 and FYNNEI as CDR2. Findings and caveats that apply to the study as a whole: V-gene and J-gene trimming of TCR beta chains was associated with a missense DCLRE1C variant in a later genetic analysis, and the association was replicated in an independent cohort. Compared with the roughly 700-donor mean, donors in an Asian-associated ancestry cluster had fewer N-insertions in productive TCRs, according to a later genetic analysis. Assigning TCR associations to individual alleles was difficult when HLA alleles, especially DR and DQ, strongly co-occurred. A cluster of highly shared sequence variants was judged likely to represent a technical artifact of the sequencing pipeline. The classifier was reported to diagnose cytomegalovirus status with high specificity and sensitivity in both the original and validation cohorts. Most CMV-associated TCR beta chains appeared to be HLA-restricted in a later analysis, and the HLA associations seemed to be driven largely by CMV exposure. Sequencing depth was assumed to be roughly uniform across donors in the presence/absence analyses, though that assumption may not hold. In a later analysis, HLA-associated TCR beta chains were found to be more clonally expanded and to have lower generation probabilities than equally common non-associated chains. In vitro tests confirmed that a few of the cytomegalovirus-associated TCR beta chains recognize cytomegalovirus antigens. Because some donors lacked HLA typing at each locus, the association tests relied only on the typed subset. The study gave a list of around 170 TCR beta chains associated with cytomegalovirus. The earlier analysis of approximately 560 of the donors excluded 15 to 20 rarely observed V segments, including chromosome 9 orphons, because counts were too low. In a later analysis, 16,951 TCR beta sequences were associated with specific HLA alleles at a false discovery rate of 0.05. Correlated functional status among segregating V segments might reflect linkage disequilibrium, but an unknown experimental factor could not be ruled out. An earlier analysis of some 590 of the donors showed that most TCR beta V segments appeared in productive rearrangements either about 87% or about 30% of the time, which broadly matched IMGT annotations. Most TCR sequences were seen in very few donors, while some public TCRs were found in many individuals. Some IMGT-functional V segments, including TRBV6-2 and TRBV6-3, could not be distinguished by the 87-base-pair reads and were therefore excluded. The authors suggested that the approach could potentially be generalized to other disease states and immunological phenotypes. A further reported finding was that TCR beta sequences accurately predicted the HLA-A and HLA-B alleles for most subjects in the first cohort. In a later analysis, TCR association rates were found to vary across HLA loci, with the most associated TCRs seen for DRB1 alleles and the fewest for HLA-C alleles. In this cohort, only TCR beta chains were sequenced, and detectable features were limited by the absence of alpha or paired-chain data. A later analysis reported that several top co-occurrence clusters appeared linked to parvovirus B19, influenza, CMV and Epstein-Barr virus. The only immune exposure information available for the cohort was CMV serostatus.

The cohort comprised around 690 healthy bone marrow donors. At the time of sampling, all cohort members were nominally healthy, though unrecorded immune exposures were likely present. The donor tested CMV seropositive and was one of the 289 seropositive cohort members. Each donor provided a peripheral blood sample, and peripheral blood mononuclear cells were used for TCR beta sequencing. Genomic DNA was extracted from the blood cell samples with the Qiagen DNeasy Blood Extraction Kit. The rearranged chain carries TRBV2 and TRBJ2-2; matching of 5 bases hints at TRBD1 as the D gene. The sample comprised PBMCs. The clonotype comes from a man aged 18 to 29 in good health and CMV-seropositive. The sequence in DNA is TGTGCCAGCAGTGAAGCTGGGCAGGGTAACACCGGGGAGCTGTTTTTT. Its protein is CASSEAGQGNTGELFF.